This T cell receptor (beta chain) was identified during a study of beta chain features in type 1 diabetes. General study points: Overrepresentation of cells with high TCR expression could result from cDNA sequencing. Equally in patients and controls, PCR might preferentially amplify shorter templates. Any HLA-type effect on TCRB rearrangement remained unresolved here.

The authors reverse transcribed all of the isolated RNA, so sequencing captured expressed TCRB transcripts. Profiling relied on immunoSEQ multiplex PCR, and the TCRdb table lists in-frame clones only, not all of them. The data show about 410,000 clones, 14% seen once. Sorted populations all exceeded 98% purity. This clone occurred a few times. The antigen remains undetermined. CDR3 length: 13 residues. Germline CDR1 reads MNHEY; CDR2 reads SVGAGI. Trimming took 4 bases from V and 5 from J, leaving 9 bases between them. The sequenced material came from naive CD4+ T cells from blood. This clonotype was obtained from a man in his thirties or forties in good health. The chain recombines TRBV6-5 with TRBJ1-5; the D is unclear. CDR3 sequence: CASSSRLDQPQHF. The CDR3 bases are TGTGCCAGCAGTTCCCGGCTGGATCAGCCCCAGCATTTT.